A selection of T cell receptor beta chains follows, all from one sample in a study of beta chain features in type 1 diabetes. The protocol was immunoSEQ multiplex PCR, while the TCRdb copy is restricted to in-frame clones and leaves out a portion. The table shows some 350,000 clones, with roughly a tenth occurring only once. The source material was central memory CD4+ T cells from blood. The receptors originated from a man aged 25-45 years with type 1 diabetes. The CDR3 runs from the conserved cysteine through the conserved F or W. A D gene is named only where the DNA matches it firmly. Clone size is shown for a subset of rows, as once, few, many or a class of expanded clone.

v_gene	abundance	j_gene	d_gene	CDR3nt	CDR3aa
TRBV11-2	NA	TRBJ2-1	TRBD2	TGTGCCAGCAGCTTACGGACTAGCGGATACAATGAGCAGTTCTTC	CASSLRTSGYNEQFF
TRBV5-8	NA	TRBJ2-3	TRBD1	TGTGCCAGCAGCTCCGGGACAGGGGGCGCGACAGATACGCAGTATTTT	CASSSGTGGATDTQYF
TRBV25-1	NA	TRBJ2-1	NA	TGTGCCAGCATAGGGGGAGGTAAGACTGAGCAGTTCTTC	CASIGGGKTEQFF
TRBV6-6	NA	TRBJ1-5	NA	TGTGCCAGCAGCCCCCCCGGGGGAAGCAATCAGCCCCAGCATTTT	CASSPPGGSNQPQHF
TRBV29-1	NA	TRBJ1-5	NA	TGCAGCGTCAGGACAATAGGACAGCCCCAGCATTTT	CSVRTIGQPQHF
TRBV7-9	many	TRBJ2-5	NA	TGTGCCAGCAGCCAGGGAAGACGTAACGAAGAGACCCAGTACTTC	CASSQGRRNEETQYF
TRBV7-2	NA	TRBJ2-1	NA	TGTGCCAGCAGCCAAGATCACTTGCGGAACTCCTACAATGAGCAGTTCTTC	CASSQDHLRNSYNEQFF
TRBV19	NA	TRBJ1-3	NA	TGTGCCAGTAGTTTGCAGTTCCGGGGCAGTGTCTCTGGAAACACCATATATTTT	CASSLQFRGSVSGNTIYF
TRBV6-1	NA	TRBJ2-7	TRBD2	TGTGCCAGCAGTCCCGGGACTAGCGGGACGTACGAGCAGTACTTC	CASSPGTSGTYEQYF
TRBV6-5	many	TRBJ1-1	NA	TGTGCCAGCAGTCCCGAGACAGCGGGGGGCACTGAAGCTTTCTTT	CASSPETAGGTEAFF
TRBV29-1	few	TRBJ2-3	NA	TGCAGCGTCCCAATGGGGGGCCCAGATACGCAGTATTTT	CSVPMGGPDTQYF
TRBV13	NA	TRBJ2-7	TRBD1	TGTGCCAGCAGCCTACCCGGTTGGACAGGGAGTTCCTACGAGCAGTACTTC	CASSLPGWTGSSYEQYF
TRBV6-1	NA	TRBJ1-4	NA	TGTGCCAGCAGCATGACTAATGAAAAACTGTTTTTT	CASSMTNEKLFF
TRBV2	NA	TRBJ1-1	NA	TGTGCCAGCAGCTTGACAGCCATGAACACTGAAGCTTTCTTT	CASSLTAMNTEAFF
TRBV5-4	few	TRBJ1-2	NA	TGTGCCAGCAGCCCCGGGGGGCAGCGGGACTATGGCTACACCTTC	CASSPGGQRDYGYTF
TRBV7-9	NA	TRBJ2-7	NA	TGTGCCAGCAGCTTCGGGGGCCTCTACGAGCAGTACTTC	CASSFGGLYEQYF
TRBV11-2	NA	TRBJ2-1	TRBD2	TGTGCCAGCAGCTCCGTTGTAGCGGGAGCGGGGGATGAGCAGTTCTTC	CASSSVVAGAGDEQFF
TRBV6-6	NA	TRBJ2-2	NA	TGTGCCAGCAGTGCGGACAGTTTGTACACCGGGGAGCTGTTTTTT	CASSADSLYTGELFF
TRBV7-2	NA	TRBJ2-3	NA	TGTGCCAGCAGCTCCGGTCCGGGTCCCACAGATACGCAGTATTTT	CASSSGPGPTDTQYF
TRBV2	NA	TRBJ2-3	NA	TGTGCCAGCAGTGCCTTGGGAGGAAGCACAGATACGCAGTATTTT	CASSALGGSTDTQYF
TRBV5-6	NA	TRBJ1-1	NA	TGTGCCAGCAGCTTGGTCTTGGGGCGAGGGGTCTCTGAAGCTTTCTTT	CASSLVLGRGVSEAFF
TRBV6-5	NA	TRBJ2-1	NA	TGTTGCATACGGAGCTCCTACAATGAGCAGTTCTTC	CCIRSSYNEQFF
TRBV5-6	few	TRBJ1-4	NA	TGTGCCAGCAGCTTGGCCCAGGGAGGGAAACTGTTTTTT	CASSLAQGGKLFF
TRBV6-5	NA	TRBJ2-2	NA	TGTGCCAGCAGTTACATGAGGACAGACAACACCGGGGAGCTGTTTTTT	CASSYMRTDNTGELFF
TRBV28	once	TRBJ1-6	NA	TGTGCCAGCAGCACTGCAGTTAATTCACCCCTCCACTTT	CASSTAVNSPLHF
TRBV6-1	few	TRBJ1-5	NA	TGTGCCAGCAGTGAAGACCCCTTCAATCAGCCCCAGCATTTT	CASSEDPFNQPQHF
TRBV5-4	NA	TRBJ2-7	NA	TGCGCCAGCAGCCAAGATTCCCCAGCCTACGAGCAGTACTTC	CASSQDSPAYEQYF
TRBV28	NA	TRBJ2-7	TRBD2	TGTGCCAGCAGAAGTGGACTAGCGGGTCCCAGAGAATCATCCTACGAGCAGTACTTC	CASRSGLAGPRESSYEQYF
TRBV4-2	few	TRBJ2-1	TRBD2	TGTGCCAGCAGCCAAGTCCAAGCGGGAGGGGACAATGAGCAGTTCTTC	CASSQVQAGGDNEQFF
TRBV6-1	NA	TRBJ1-5	NA	TGTGCCAGCAGTGCCTCCTATACTCCCAGCAATCAGCCCCAGCATTTT	CASSASYTPSNQPQHF
TRBV21-1	many	TRBJ2-1	NA	TGTGCCAGCGCCTCGTTGCCAACTAGCGGGACTTACAATGAGCAGTTCTTC	CASASLPTSGTYNEQFF
TRBV14	NA	TRBJ2-7	TRBD1	TGTGCCAGCAGTCTTAAGGGAAGGACAGGGGATTACGAGCAGTACTTC	CASSLKGRTGDYEQYF
TRBV7-3	NA	TRBJ1-1	NA	TGTGCCAGCAGCTTAGACAGAGACACTGAAGCTTTCTTT	CASSLDRDTEAFF
TRBV18	NA	TRBJ2-1	TRBD2	TGTGCCAGCTCACGTACTAGCGGGGCCGACAATGAGCAGTTCTTC	CASSRTSGADNEQFF
TRBV14	NA	TRBJ1-1	NA	TGTGCCAGCAGCCCAGGGGACCTGACCCATTGGGGGAACACTGAAGCTTTCTTT	CASSPGDLTHWGNTEAFF
TRBV28	few	TRBJ1-1	NA	TGTGCCAGCAGTTTAGCTGGGGGCCTAAGCACTGAAGCTTTCTTT	CASSLAGGLSTEAFF
TRBV27	few	TRBJ2-5	NA	TGTGCCAGCAGTCCCAGGTGGGGCATCCAAGAGACCCAGTACTTC	CASSPRWGIQETQYF
TRBV7-2	few	TRBJ2-3	TRBD2	TGTGCCAGCAGCTTAGGGGGAGCGGGAGAGGGCACAGATACGCAGTATTTT	CASSLGGAGEGTDTQYF
TRBV2	NA	TRBJ1-5	NA	TGTGCCAGCATGAAGGTTCCCAATCAGCCCCAGCATTTT	CASMKVPNQPQHF
TRBV5-1	NA	TRBJ2-7	TRBD1	TGCGCCAGCAGCCCGGACAGGGTCAACTACGAGCAGTACTTC	CASSPDRVNYEQYF